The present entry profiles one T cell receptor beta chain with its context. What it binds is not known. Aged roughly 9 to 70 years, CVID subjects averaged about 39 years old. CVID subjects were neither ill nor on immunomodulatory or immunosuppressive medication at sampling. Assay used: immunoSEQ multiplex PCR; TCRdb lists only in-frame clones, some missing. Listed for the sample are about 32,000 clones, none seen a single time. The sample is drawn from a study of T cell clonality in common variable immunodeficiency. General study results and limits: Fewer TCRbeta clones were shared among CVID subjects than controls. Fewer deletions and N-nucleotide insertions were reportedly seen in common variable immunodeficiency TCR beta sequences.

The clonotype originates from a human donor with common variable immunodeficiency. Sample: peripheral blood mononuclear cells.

Here the CDR3 reads CASSYPGRGYSNQPQHF. Incomplete CDR3 DNA: TGTGCCAGCAGTTATCCAGGCAGGGGCTATAGCAATCAGCCC. The chain links TRBV6-2 or TRBV6-3 to TRBJ1-5; a possible D gene is TRBD1 (6 bases). The sequence runs out 3 residues before the end of the CDR3; the remainder is reconstructed from the germline J gene. The CDR3 covers 17 residues. V was cut by 3 bases and J by 0 bases, with 15 bases left in between. Germline V gene sequence: CDR1 MNHEY, CDR2 SVGEGT.